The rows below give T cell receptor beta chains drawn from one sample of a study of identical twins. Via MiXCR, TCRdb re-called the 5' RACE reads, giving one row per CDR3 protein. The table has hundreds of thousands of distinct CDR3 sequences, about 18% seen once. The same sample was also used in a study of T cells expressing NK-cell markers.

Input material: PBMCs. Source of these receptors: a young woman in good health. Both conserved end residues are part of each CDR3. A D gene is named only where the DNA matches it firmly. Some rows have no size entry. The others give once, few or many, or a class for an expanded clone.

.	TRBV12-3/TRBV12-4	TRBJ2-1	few	CASSLLRASGEVNEQFF	TGTGCCAGCAGTTTATTACGGGCGTCGGGGGAGGTCAATGAGCAGTTCTTC
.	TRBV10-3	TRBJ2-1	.	CAIMRGANEQFF	TGTGCCATCATGAGGGGGGCCAATGAGCAGTTCTTC
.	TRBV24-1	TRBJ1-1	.	CATSEYGERAFF	TGTGCCACCAGTGAGTACGGGGAGAGAGCTTTCTTT
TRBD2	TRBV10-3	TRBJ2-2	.	CAIGETSGSRFF	TGTGCCATCGGAGAGACTAGCGGCAGTCGGTTTTTT
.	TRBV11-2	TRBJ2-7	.	CASIPAAARGRVYEQYF	TGTGCCAGTATCCCCGCCGCGGCACGGGGCCGAGTATACGAGCAGTACTTC
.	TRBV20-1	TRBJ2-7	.	CSARSPSSSYEQYF	TGCAGTGCTAGATCCCCCTCAAGCTCCTACGAGCAGTACTTC
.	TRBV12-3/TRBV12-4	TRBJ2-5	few	CASSLTGGERVETQYF	TGTGCCAGCAGCCTAACAGGAGGGGAGAGGGTAGAGACCCAGTACTTC
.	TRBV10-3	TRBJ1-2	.	CAITAAEGYGYTF	TGTGCCATCACGGCGGCAGAGGGCTATGGCTACACCTTC
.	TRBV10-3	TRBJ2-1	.	CAIKRGGLHNEQFF	TGTGCCATCAAGAGGGGGGGCTTGCACAATGAGCAGTTCTTC
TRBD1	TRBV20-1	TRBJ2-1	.	CSASVRTGYNEQFF	TGCAGTGCTAGCGTGAGGACAGGCTATAATGAGCAGTTCTTC
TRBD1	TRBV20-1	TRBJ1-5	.	CIAGTGGPNQPQHF	TGCATTGCGGGGACAGGGGGGCCCAATCAGCCCCAGCATTTT
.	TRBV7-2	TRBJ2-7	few	CASSLEKSSYEQYF	TGTGCCAGCAGCTTAGAAAAAAGCTCCTACGAGCAGTACTTC
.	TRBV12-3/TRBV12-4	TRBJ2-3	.	CASSFAHEGWADTQYF	TGTGCCAGCAGTTTTGCCCACGAGGGTTGGGCAGATACGCAGTATTTT
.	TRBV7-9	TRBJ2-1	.	CASSPGGGLLYNEQFF	TGTGCCAGCAGCCCTGGAGGGGGCCTCCTGTACAATGAGCAATTCTTC
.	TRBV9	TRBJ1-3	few	CASSVEAGAGGVNTIYF	TGTGCCAGCAGCGTAGAAGCGGGAGCAGGCGGAGTAAACACCATATATTTT
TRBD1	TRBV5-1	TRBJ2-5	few	CASSFRTGANQETQYF	TGCGCCAGCAGCTTTCGGACAGGGGCCAACCAAGAGACCCAGTACTTC
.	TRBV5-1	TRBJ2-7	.	CASSLDSYYEQYF	TGCGCCAGCAGCTTGGACTCGTACTACGAGCAGTACTTC
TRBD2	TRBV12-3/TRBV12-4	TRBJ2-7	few	CASSLKSGDYEQYF	TGTGCCAGCAGTTTAAAGAGCGGGGACTACGAGCAGTACTTC
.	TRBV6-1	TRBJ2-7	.	CASSVIHPYEQYF	TGTGCCAGCAGTGTTATTCACCCTTACGAGCAGTACTTC
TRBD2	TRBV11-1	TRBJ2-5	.	CASIGNKRGAAETQYF	TGTGCCAGCATCGGTAACAAGCGGGGGGCCGCGGAGACCCAGTACTTC
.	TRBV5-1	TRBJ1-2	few	CASRSGTNNDYGYTF	TGCGCCAGCAGATCCGGGACTAACAACGACTATGGCTACACCTTC
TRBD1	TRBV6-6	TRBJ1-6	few	CAAGQGSSPLHF	TGTGCCGCGGGACAGGGATCGTCACCCCTCCACTTT
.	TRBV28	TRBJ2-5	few	CASSSRPLTGIQETQYF	TGTGCCAGCAGTTCCCGGCCGTTAACTGGGATCCAAGAGACCCAGTACTTC
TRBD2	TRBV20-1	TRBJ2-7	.	CSAPMTSGRVYEQYF	TGCAGTGCCCCGATGACTAGCGGGAGGGTGTACGAGCAGTACTTC
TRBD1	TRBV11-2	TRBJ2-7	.	CASSYAGTGVYEQYF	TGTGCCAGCAGCTACGCCGGGACAGGGGTCTACGAGCAGTACTTC
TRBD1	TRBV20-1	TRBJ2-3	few	CSAKRQGNTDTQYF	TGCAGTGCTAAGAGACAGGGGAACACAGATACGCAGTATTTT
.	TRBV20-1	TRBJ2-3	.	CSASGGQRADTQYF	TGCAGTGCTAGTGGGGGCCAGCGTGCAGATACGCAGTATTTT
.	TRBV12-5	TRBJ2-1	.	CASGGVSPGGNEQFF	TGTGCTAGTGGGGGGGTTTCCCCGGGTGGGAATGAGCAGTTCTTC
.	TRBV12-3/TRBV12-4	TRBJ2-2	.	CASMGLNTGELFF	TGTGCCAGCATGGGCCTGAACACCGGGGAGCTGTTTTTT
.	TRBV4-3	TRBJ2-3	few	CASSQRLGDTQYF	TGCGCCAGCAGCCAGCGGTTAGGAGATACGCAGTATTTT
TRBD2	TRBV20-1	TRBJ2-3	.	CSAQLAGGEDTQYF	TGCAGTGCTCAACTAGCGGGAGGAGAAGATACGCAGTATTTT
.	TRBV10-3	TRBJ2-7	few	CAITEGSTPAEQYF	TGTGCCATCACAGAGGGCTCGACGCCCGCCGAGCAGTACTTC
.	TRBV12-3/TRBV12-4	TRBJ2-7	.	CASSLGAGIEDEQYF	TGTGCCAGCAGTTTAGGGGCAGGGATTGAGGACGAGCAGTACTTC
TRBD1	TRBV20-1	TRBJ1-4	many	CSALGTGAEKLFF	TGCAGTGCTCTCGGGACAGGGGCTGAAAAACTGTTTTTT
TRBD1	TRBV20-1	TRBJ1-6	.	CSSSTGPNNSPLHF	TGCAGTTCGTCGACAGGGCCTAATAATTCACCCCTCCACTTT
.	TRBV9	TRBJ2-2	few	CASSVGPHITGELFF	TGTGCCAGCAGCGTAGGTCCCCATATCACCGGGGAGCTGTTTTTT
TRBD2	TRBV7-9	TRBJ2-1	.	CASSLSGEGLGSMQFF	TGTGCCAGCAGCTTAAGCGGGGAGGGCCTTGGGTCTATGCAGTTCTTC
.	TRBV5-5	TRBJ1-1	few	CASSPWGRPLNTEAFF	TGTGCCAGCAGCCCGTGGGGGAGGCCTTTGAACACTGAAGCTTTCTTT
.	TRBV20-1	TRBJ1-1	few	CSAIGTEAFF	TGCAGTGCTATCGGCACTGAAGCTTTCTTT
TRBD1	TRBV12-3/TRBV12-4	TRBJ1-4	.	CASRRGRREKLFF	TGTGCCAGCAGAAGGGGGCGTAGGGAAAAACTGTTTTTT
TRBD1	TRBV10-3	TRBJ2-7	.	CAISSGTGRTYEQYF	TGTGCCATCAGCTCCGGGACAGGGAGGACCTACGAGCAGTACTTC
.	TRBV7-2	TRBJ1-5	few	CASSAGGQPQHF	TGTGCCAGCAGTGCGGGGGGCCAGCCCCAGCATTTT
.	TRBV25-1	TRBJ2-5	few	CASNRETQYF	TGTGCCAGCAATCGGGAGACCCAGTACTTC
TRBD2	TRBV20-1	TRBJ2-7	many	CSAMGLAGLTMLGEQYF	TGCAGTGCTATGGGACTAGCGGGACTGACGATGCTGGGCGAGCAGTACTTC
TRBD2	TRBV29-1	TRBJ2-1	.	CSVSREAGGLDHNEQFF	TGCAGCGTTTCTAGGGAAGCGGGAGGGCTGGATCACAATGAGCAGTTCTTC